The clone carrying this T cell receptor (beta chain) was seen only once. Its antigen is undetermined. V was clipped by 0 bases and J by 4 bases; unmatched bases: 5. This CDR3 has 15 amino acids. From germline, CDR1 is GTSNPN and CDR2 SVGIG (reference sequence). The data belong to a study of cytomegalovirus exposure and HLA in healthy donors. Study results and limitations: The authors reported that TCR beta sequences could predict HLA-A and HLA-B alleles. These predictions were accurate for most subjects in the first cohort.

In the PCR, 60 Vbeta and 13 Jbeta primers were used. Profiling relied on immunoSEQ multiplex PCR, and the TCRdb table lists in-frame clones only, not all of them. The sample consists of fewer than 250,000 clones, 75% to 80% of them appearing once. This sequence was found in a male donor in good health and CMV-seronegative. The chain has TRBV30 and TRBJ2-3, with 9 nucleotides matching TRBD2. The sample consisted of PBMCs. The CDR3 reads CAWSVPAGGADTQYF. The CDR3 bases are TGTGCCTGGAGTGTACCGGCGGGGGGGGCAGATACGCAGTATTTT.